Listed below are T cell receptor beta chains from one sample, sequenced in a study of cytomegalovirus exposure and HLA in healthy donors. The data were produced by immunoSEQ multiplex PCR, yet TCRdb's version contains in-frame clones alone and is incomplete. The sample lists 150,000 to 200,000 clones; around 86% were seen once. The sequenced sample was PBMCs. The source is a man in his forties or fifties in good health and CMV-seronegative. Each CDR3 is given with its conserved first and last residue. Fields, in order: D gene, clone size, V gene, J gene, CDR3 protein, CDR3 DNA. A D gene is named only where the DNA matches it firmly. Clone size is given for some rows only: seen once, a few or many times, or a class if the clone is expanded.

>.|.|TRBV7-9|TRBJ2-3
CSSSPTTDTQYF
TGTTCCAGCAGCCCCACAACAGATACGCAGTATTTT
>TRBD1|.|TRBV6-6|TRBJ1-2
CASSYQAGGSYGYTF
TGTGCCAGCAGTTACCAGGCAGGGGGCAGCTATGGCTACACCTTC
>TRBD2|.|TRBV2|TRBJ2-7
CASSPLAGGYEQYF
TGTGCCAGCAGTCCCCTAGCGGGAGGCTACGAGCAGTACTTC
>TRBD2|.|TRBV5-1|TRBJ2-1
CASSFLPPGGSYNEQFF
TGCGCCAGCAGCTTTCTCCCTCCGGGGGGCTCCTACAATGAGCAGTTCTTC
>.|.|TRBV7-2|TRBJ2-7
CASSRRGGGSLEQYF
TGTGCCAGCAGCCGGCGAGGTGGGGGGTCATTGGAGCAGTACTTC
>.|.|TRBV10-2|TRBJ1-1
CASSAGGNTEAFF
TGCGCCAGCAGTGCTGGCGGTAACACTGAAGCTTTCTTT
>.|.|TRBV5-1|TRBJ2-7
CASSLGASAQTYEQYF
TGCGCCAGCAGCTTGGGGGCTAGCGCACAGACCTACGAGCAGTACTTC
>.|.|TRBV11-2|TRBJ1-2
CASSPGQGTYGYTF
TGTGCCAGCAGCCCCGGGCAGGGTACCTATGGCTACACCTTC
>.|.|TRBV11-1|TRBJ2-3
CASSSPTTSTDTQYF
TGTGCCAGCAGCTCCCCCACCACTAGCACAGATACGCAGTATTTT
>TRBD1|.|TRBV7-2|TRBJ2-7
CASSFTGGSSYEQYF
TGTGCCAGCAGCTTTACAGGGGGCAGCTCCTACGAGCAGTACTTC
>.|.|TRBV6-5|TRBJ1-4
CASSWSGTNGKLFF
TGTGCCAGCAGTTGGTCCGGGACAAACGGAAAACTGTTTTTT
>.|.|TRBV6-5|TRBJ1-2
CASSYLGHAYGYTF
TGTGCCAGCAGTTACCTCGGACACGCCTATGGCTACACCTTC
>TRBD1|once|TRBV7-2|TRBJ2-1
CASSFGTGNEQFF
TGTGCCAGCAGCTTCGGGACAGGCAATGAGCAGTTCTTC
>.|.|TRBV15|TRBJ1-4
CATSRDGTVGEKLFF
TGTGCCACCAGCAGAGATGGTACAGTAGGCGAAAAACTGTTTTTT
>.|.|TRBV7-2|TRBJ2-1
CASSLQSSSYNEQFF
TGTGCCAGCAGCTTACAGTCTAGCTCCTACAATGAGCAGTTCTTC
>TRBD1|.|TRBV27|TRBJ1-4
CASSWTGTNEKLFF
TGTGCCAGCAGTTGGACAGGTACTAATGAAAAACTGTTTTTT
>.|.|TRBV11-2|TRBJ1-1
CASSPPTVEAFF
TGTGCCAGCAGCCCTCCGACAGTTGAAGCTTTCTTT
>TRBD1|few|TRBV10-3|TRBJ1-6
CAIAGGGSPLHF
TGTGCCATCGCAGGGGGCGGTTCACCCCTCCACTTT
>.|.|TRBV30|TRBJ2-3
CAWSVGAGSTDTQYF
TGTGCCTGGAGTGTCGGTGCGGGGAGCACAGATACGCAGTATTTT
>.|.|TRBV6-5|TRBJ2-7
CASTEGLQGYEQYF
TGTGCCAGCACCGAGGGTCTACAGGGATACGAGCAGTACTTC
>TRBD1|.|TRBV30|TRBJ2-7
CAWSGYGQGYEQYF
TGTGCCTGGAGTGGATACGGACAGGGCTACGAGCAGTACTTC
>TRBD2|.|TRBV5-1|TRBJ2-4
CASSPGGAKNIQYF
TGCGCCAGCAGCCCGGGGGGGGCCAAAAACATTCAGTACTTC
>.|.|TRBV27|TRBJ2-3
CASTERGTQYF
TGTGCCAGCACCGAACGGGGTACGCAGTATTTT
>.|.|TRBV6-1|TRBJ2-7
CASRMTESSYEQYF
TGTGCCAGCAGGATGACAGAGAGCTCCTACGAGCAGTACTTC
>TRBD1|.|TRBV2|TRBJ1-2
CASSELRTGGNGYTF
TGTGCCAGCAGTGAACTAAGGACAGGGGGAAATGGCTACACCTTC
>TRBD1|.|TRBV6-4|TRBJ1-2
CASWPRWTGSYCGYTF
TGTGCCAGCTGGCCAAGGTGGACAGGATCTTATTGTGGCTACACCTTC
>.|.|TRBV5-1|TRBJ2-7
CASSLRLGVGSYEQYF
TGCGCCAGCAGCTTGAGGCTAGGGGTAGGGTCCTACGAGCAGTACTTC
>TRBD1|.|TRBV14|TRBJ2-1
CASSQEGQGFWTMSNEQFF
TGTGCCAGCAGCCAAGAAGGACAGGGGTTTTGGACTATGAGCAATGAGCAGTTCTTC
>TRBD2|.|TRBV28|TRBJ2-7
CASNVPGGLEQYF
TGTGCCAGCAACGTACCGGGGGGGCTTGAGCAGTACTTC
>.|.|TRBV5-8|TRBJ1-5
CASSLVANQPQHF
TGTGCCAGCAGCTTGGTGGCCAATCAGCCCCAGCATTTT
>.|.|TRBV7-8|TRBJ2-5
CASRITGRSGLETQYF
TGTGCCAGCAGGATCACAGGGCGGTCGGGGTTGGAGACCCAGTACTTC
>.|.|TRBV30|TRBJ1-4
CAWSTGLQEKLFF
TGTGCCTGGAGTACAGGGTTACAGGAAAAACTGTTTTTT
>TRBD1|once|TRBV6-5|TRBJ2-3
CASSMTGPSTDTQYF
TGTGCCAGCAGTATGACAGGGCCTAGCACAGATACGCAGTATTTT
>TRBD1|few|TRBV27|TRBJ1-5
CASSWDSVEPQHF
TGTGCCAGCAGCTGGGACAGCGTAGAGCCCCAGCATTTT
>.|.|TRBV2|TRBJ2-1
CASSEERSSYNEQFF
TGTGCCAGCAGTGAAGAGCGGAGCTCCTACAATGAGCAGTTCTTC
>.|.|TRBV6-5|TRBJ1-1
CASSSQGNLAAFF
TGTGCCAGCAGTTCGCAGGGGAACTTGGCGGCTTTCTTT
>.|.|TRBV21-1|TRBJ2-7
CASSSLQGGYEQYF
TGTGCCAGCAGCAGTCTCCAGGGGGGCTACGAGCAGTACTTC
>.|.|TRBV7-2|TRBJ2-5
CASSPGSPQETQYF
TGTGCCAGCAGCCCGGGTTCCCCCCAAGAGACCCAGTACTTC
>.|few|TRBV7-3|TRBJ1-1
CASSSDRSTEAFF
TGTGCCAGCAGCTCCGACAGGAGCACTGAAGCTTTCTTT
>TRBD2|.|TRBV15|TRBJ2-5
CATSRDRRTSEQTQYF
TGTGCCACCAGCAGGGACCGAAGGACTAGCGAACAGACCCAGTACTTC
>TRBD2|.|TRBV7-3|TRBJ2-3
CASSLSGGSSGTQYF
TGTGCCAGCAGCTTAAGCGGGGGTTCTTCGGGTACGCAGTATTTT
>TRBD2|.|TRBV6-5|TRBJ2-1
CASSNRLAGLNEQFF
TGTGCCAGCAGTAACCGACTAGCGGGGTTAAATGAGCAGTTCTTC